The source of this T cell receptor beta chain is a study of cytomegalovirus exposure and HLA in healthy donors. Study findings and constraints: Whilst most TCR sequences proved rare, a subset of public TCRs occurred across many donors.

Germline V lookup: CDR1 MNHEY, CDR2 SVGAGI. The CDR3 runs 14 residues. The V gene lost 6 bases and the J gene lost 0 bases, with 11 bases spanning the gap. The table came from immunoSEQ multiplex PCR; TCRdb's copy has only in-frame clones and leaves some out. The table includes more than 55,000 clones, 90% to 97% detected once. About this clone: Its antigen is undetermined.

The TCR sequence derives from a man in his late teens or twenties in good health and CMV-seronegative. The sample comprised PBMCs. The chain uses TRBV6-5 and TRBJ2-5, with D possibly matching TRBD2 (6 bases). The CDR3 coding sequence is TGTGCCAGCAGGGAGGGACGGGACCAAGAGACCCAGTACTTC. Protein product: CASREGRDQETQYF.